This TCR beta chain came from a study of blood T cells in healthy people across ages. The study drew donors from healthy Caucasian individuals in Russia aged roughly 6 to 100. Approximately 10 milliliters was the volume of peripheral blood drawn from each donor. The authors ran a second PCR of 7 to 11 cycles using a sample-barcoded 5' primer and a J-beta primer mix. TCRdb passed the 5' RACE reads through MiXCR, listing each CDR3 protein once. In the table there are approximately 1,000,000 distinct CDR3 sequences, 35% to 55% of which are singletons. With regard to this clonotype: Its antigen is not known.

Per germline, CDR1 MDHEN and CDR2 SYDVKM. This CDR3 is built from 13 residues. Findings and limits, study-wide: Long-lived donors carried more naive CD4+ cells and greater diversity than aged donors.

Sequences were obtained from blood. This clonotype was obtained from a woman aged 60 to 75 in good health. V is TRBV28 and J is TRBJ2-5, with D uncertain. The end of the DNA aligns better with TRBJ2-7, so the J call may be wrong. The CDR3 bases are TGTGCCAGCAGTAGACCAACGGGTGGCGAGCAGTACTTC. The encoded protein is CASSRPTGGEQYF.